Listed below are T cell receptor beta chains from one sample, sequenced in a study of blood T cell repertoires in COVID-19. Method: immunoSEQ multiplex PCR; TCRdb's copy keeps in-frame clones and lacks some. The sample includes roughly 360,000 clones, 81% of them seen just once. The source material was peripheral blood. The receptors here all came from a human donor with acute or convalescent COVID-19. The donor label of this sample is uncertain. The CDR3 runs from the conserved cysteine through the conserved F or W. The D gene is left open where the match is weak. Size values are once, few and many counts, or a class for expanded clones, and some rows have none.

clone size	V gene	J gene	CDR3 length	D gene	CDR3 DNA	CDR3 protein
.	TRBV3-1/TRBV3-2	TRBJ2-6	19	TRBD1	TGTGCCAGCAGCCAAGAAGCCCGGACAGGGGTAACTGGGGCCAACGTCCTGACTTTC	CASSQEARTGVTGANVLTF
few	TRBV6-5	TRBJ2-7	12	.	TGTGCCAGCAGTTACTCGACGGGCGAGCAGTACTTC	CASSYSTGEQYF
few	TRBV24-1	TRBJ1-2	12	.	TGTGCCACCAGTGATCCAGGGGAGGGCTACACCTTC	CATSDPGEGYTF
.	TRBV2	TRBJ2-3	16	TRBD2	TGTGCCAGCAGTGAGGGTTTCGGCGGGAGCGCAGATACGCAGTATTTT	CASSEGFGGSADTQYF
.	TRBV19	TRBJ1-1	12	.	TGTGCCAGTAGTATGACGGGGATTGAAGCTTTCTTT	CASSMTGIEAFF
.	TRBV18	TRBJ2-7	11	.	TGTGCCAGCGAAAACCAGGGTCGGCAGTACTTC	CASENQGRQYF
.	TRBV7-2	TRBJ1-1	12	.	TGTGCCAGCAGCTTCGGGGTACCTGAAGCTTTCTTT	CASSFGVPEAFF
.	TRBV5-5	TRBJ1-2	16	TRBD1	TGTGCCAGCAGCTCCGGGACAGGTACTTCTAACTATGGCTACACCTTC	CASSSGTGTSNYGYTF
.	TRBV19	TRBJ2-7	15	TRBD2	TGTGCCAGTAGTATCCTGGTAGCGGGAGGCTACGAGCAGTACTTC	CASSILVAGGYEQYF
.	TRBV28	TRBJ2-7	14	TRBD1	TGTGCCAGCAGTTTAGACGGGACAGGGGTTGAGCAGTACTTC	CASSLDGTGVEQYF
once	TRBV28	TRBJ2-1	15	TRBD2	TGTGCCAGCAGAGATTCTAGCGGGTCCTACAATGAGCAGTTCTTC	CASRDSSGSYNEQFF
.	TRBV5-8	TRBJ1-2	14	.	TGTGCCAGCAGCTTTGGGCAGCCTAACTATGGCTACACCTTC	CASSFGQPNYGYTF
.	TRBV28	TRBJ1-6	14	.	TGTGCCAGCAGGCAGGGGAACAGTGGTTCACCCCTCCACTTT	CASRQGNSGSPLHF
few	TRBV21-1	TRBJ1-1	15	.	TGTGCCAGCAGCACGCTCCCGGACAGGAACACTGAAGCTTTCTTT	CASSTLPDRNTEAFF
.	TRBV23-1	TRBJ1-2	13	TRBD1	TGCGCCAGCGTGGACAGGTCGGAATGGGGCTACACCTTC	CASVDRSEWGYTF
.	TRBV28	TRBJ1-6	14	.	TGTGCCAGCAGTTTGGAGGCCAGTAGAGCACCCCTCCACTTT	CASSLEASRAPLHF
.	TRBV7-9	TRBJ1-1	15	.	TGTGCCAGCAGCTTATCCGGGGCCGGGAGGGCTGAAGCTTTCTTT	CASSLSGAGRAEAFF
.	TRBV4-1	TRBJ1-2	15	TRBD1	TGCGCCAGCAGCCAAGTTGACAGGGGCAGCTATGGCTACACCTTC	CASSQVDRGSYGYTF
.	TRBV5-1	TRBJ1-5	15	.	TGCGCCAGCAGCTTGACGGGGGATAGCAATCAGCCCCAGCATTTT	CASSLTGDSNQPQHF
.	TRBV7-2	TRBJ2-7	14	.	TGTGCCAGCAGCTTCGGACTTGGATCCTACGAGCAGTACTTC	CASSFGLGSYEQYF
.	TRBV11-2	TRBJ2-1	15	TRBD2	TGTGCCAGCAGCTTAGAACTAGCGGGGAGAACGGAGCAGTTCTTC	CASSLELAGRTEQFF
.	TRBV18	TRBJ1-2	16	TRBD1	TGTGCCAGCTCACCACCTGAGACAGGGTTTCGGTCTGGCTACACCTTC	CASSPPETGFRSGYTF
.	TRBV30	TRBJ1-6	14	.	TGTGCCTCTCAGACCCTCTCGGGTAATTCACCCCTCCACTTT	CASQTLSGNSPLHF
.	TRBV7-6	TRBJ2-2	17	TRBD1	TGTGCCAGCAGCTTACAGCCGGGACAGGGGCGAACCGGGGAGCTGTTTTTT	CASSLQPGQGRTGELFF
.	TRBV6-2/TRBV6-3	TRBJ1-5	15	TRBD1	TGTGCCAGCAGTACGGACAGGGGGTCCTATCAGCCCCAGCATTTT	CASSTDRGSYQPQHF
.	TRBV3-1/TRBV3-2	TRBJ2-7	14	TRBD1	TGTGCCAGCAGCCCGGCGGACAGGGCATACGAGCAGTACTTC	CASSPADRAYEQYF
few	TRBV6-1	TRBJ1-4	17	TRBD1	TGTGCCAGCAGTGTCATAGGACAGGCCGACAATAATGAAAAACTGTTTTTT	CASSVIGQADNNEKLFF
.	TRBV5-1	TRBJ2-1	15	TRBD2	TGCGCCAGCAGCTTGACTAGCGGAGCTGGGAATGAGCAGTTCTTC	CASSLTSGAGNEQFF
.	TRBV18	TRBJ2-1	14	.	TGTGCCAGCTCCCCAGGGGGGTCCTACAATGAGCAGTTCTTC	CASSPGGSYNEQFF
.	TRBV19	TRBJ1-5	14	TRBD1	TGTGCCAGCTGGGAAACAGGGGGCTATCAGCCCCAGCATTTT	CASWETGGYQPQHF
few	TRBV19	TRBJ2-3	14	TRBD1	TGTGCCAGTAGAAAGACAGGGGGCCCAGATACGCAGTATTTT	CASRKTGGPDTQYF
.	TRBV6-5	TRBJ2-7	15	.	TGTGCCAGCAGAGGGAGCTCGACAGGGAGGTACGAGCAGTACTTC	CASRGSSTGRYEQYF
.	TRBV28	TRBJ1-2	13	TRBD1	TGTGCCAGCAGTTTTAGGACAGGGTACCGCTACACCTTC	CASSFRTGYRYTF
.	TRBV5-4	TRBJ2-7	15	TRBD1	TGTGCCAGCAGCGGGGGACAGCGGAGTTCCTACGAGCAGTACTTC	CASSGGQRSSYEQYF
.	TRBV27	TRBJ1-2	15	TRBD1	TGTGCCAGCAGGGCTACAGGGGGCGCAGGCTATGGCTACACCTTC	CASRATGGAGYGYTF